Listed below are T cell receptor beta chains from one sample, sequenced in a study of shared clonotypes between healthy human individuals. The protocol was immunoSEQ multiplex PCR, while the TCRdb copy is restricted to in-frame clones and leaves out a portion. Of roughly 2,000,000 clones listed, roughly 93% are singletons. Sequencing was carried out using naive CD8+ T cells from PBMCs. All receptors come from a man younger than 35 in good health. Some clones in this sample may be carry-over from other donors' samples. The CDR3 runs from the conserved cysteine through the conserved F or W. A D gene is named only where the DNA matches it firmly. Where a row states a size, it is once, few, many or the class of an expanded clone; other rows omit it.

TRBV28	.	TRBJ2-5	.	CASSPLGLQETQYF	TGTGCCAGCAGTCCCTTGGGGTTACAAGAGACCCAGTACTTC
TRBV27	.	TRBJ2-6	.	CASTKRSGANVLTF	TGTGCCAGCACCAAACGGTCTGGGGCCAACGTCCTGACTTTC
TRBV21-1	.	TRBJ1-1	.	CASSNVDRACTEAFF	TGTGCCAGCAGCAACGTCGACAGGGCTTGCACTGAAGCTTTCTTT
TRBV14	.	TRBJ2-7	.	CASSHSPVHEQYF	TGTGCCAGCAGCCACTCCCCCGTCCACGAGCAGTACTTC
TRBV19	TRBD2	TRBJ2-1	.	CASSSGYNEQFF	TGTGCCAGTTCTAGCGGCTACAATGAGCAGTTCTTC
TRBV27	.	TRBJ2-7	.	CASSFGGGYEQYF	TGTGCCAGCAGTTTCGGCGGAGGCTACGAGCAGTACTTC
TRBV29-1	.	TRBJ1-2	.	CSAREEGYTF	TGCAGCGCCAGGGAAGAGGGCTACACCTTC
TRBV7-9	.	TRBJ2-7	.	CASSPLGPYEQYF	TGTGCCAGCAGTCCCCTAGGCCCCTACGAGCAGTACTTC
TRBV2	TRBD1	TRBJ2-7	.	CASSEGRGTSYEQYF	TGTGCCAGCAGTGAGGGCAGGGGGACCTCCTACGAGCAGTACTTC
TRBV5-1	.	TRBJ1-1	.	CASSLTPPSRRGSEAFF	TGCGCCAGCAGCTTAACCCCCCCGTCTAGGCGAGGTTCTGAAGCTTTCTTT
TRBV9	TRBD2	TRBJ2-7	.	CASSAGTSAGYEQYF	TGTGCCAGTTCAGCCGGAACTAGCGCGGGCTACGAGCAGTACTTC
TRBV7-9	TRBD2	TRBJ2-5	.	CASSSPGLAGGRETQYF	TGTGCCAGCAGCTCGCCGGGCCTAGCGGGAGGCCGTGAGACCCAGTACTTC
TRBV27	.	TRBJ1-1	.	CASSLLRDSEAFF	TGTGCCAGCAGTTTACTCAGGGACTCTGAAGCTTTCTTT
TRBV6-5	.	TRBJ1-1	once	CASSLGQRNTEAFF	TGTGCCAGCAGCCTGGGACAAAGGAACACTGAAGCTTTCTTT
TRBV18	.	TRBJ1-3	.	CASSPDRGTGNTIYF	TGTGCCAGCTCACCAGATAGGGGTACTGGAAACACCATATATTTT
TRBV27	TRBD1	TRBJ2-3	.	CASSLVGTGADTQYF	TGTGCCAGCAGTTTAGTCGGGACAGGGGCAGATACGCAGTATTTT
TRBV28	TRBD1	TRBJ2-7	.	CASSTTGETYEQYF	TGTGCCAGCAGCACGACAGGGGAAACCTACGAGCAGTACTTC
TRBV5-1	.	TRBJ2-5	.	CASSLMGQILQETQYF	TGCGCCAGCAGCTTGATGGGCCAGATACTGCAAGAGACCCAGTACTTC
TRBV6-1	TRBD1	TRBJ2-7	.	CATRDRGYYEQYF	TGTGCCACCCGGGACAGGGGATACTACGAGCAGTACTTC
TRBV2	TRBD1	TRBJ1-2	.	CASSPLGQENYGYTF	TGTGCCAGCAGCCCCCTTGGACAGGAGAACTATGGCTACACCTTC
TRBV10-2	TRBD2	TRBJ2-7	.	CASSPGLAEYEQYF	TGCGCCAGCAGTCCCGGACTAGCGGAGTACGAGCAGTACTTC
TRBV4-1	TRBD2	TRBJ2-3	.	CASSHGLAGAKDTQYF	TGCGCCAGCAGCCACGGACTAGCGGGAGCGAAAGATACGCAGTATTTT
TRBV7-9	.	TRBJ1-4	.	CASRGGLADEKLFF	TGTGCCAGCAGGGGGGGCTTGGCAGACGAAAAACTGTTTTTT
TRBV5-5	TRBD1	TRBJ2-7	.	CASSFRDRPYEQYF	TGTGCCAGCAGTTTCCGGGACAGACCCTACGAGCAGTACTTC
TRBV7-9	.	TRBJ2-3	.	CASSPRQGGGTDTQYF	TGTGCCAGCAGCCCCAGACAGGGAGGAGGCACAGATACGCAGTATTTT
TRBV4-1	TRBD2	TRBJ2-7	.	CASSQVTSGRYEQYF	TGCGCCAGCAGCCAAGTAACTAGCGGGAGATACGAGCAGTACTTC
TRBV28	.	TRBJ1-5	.	CASSKGREGQPQHF	TGTGCCAGCAGCAAAGGCCGGGAGGGTCAGCCCCAGCATTTT
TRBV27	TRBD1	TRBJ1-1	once	CASSSPGQGMLVAFF	TGTGCCAGCAGTTCCCCCGGACAGGGGATGTTGGTAGCTTTCTTT
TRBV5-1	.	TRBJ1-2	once	CASSLLSSAGYTF	TGCGCCAGCAGCTTGCTATCCTCTGCCGGCTACACCTTC
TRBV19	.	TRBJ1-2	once	CASSLRPGVNYGYTF	TGTGCCAGTAGCCTCCGCCCAGGGGTGAACTATGGCTACACCTTC
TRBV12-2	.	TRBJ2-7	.	CASRPTIKKYF	TGTGCAAGTCGCCCGACTATTAAGAAGTACTTC
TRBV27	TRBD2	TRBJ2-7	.	CASSFWVAGVSHEQYF	TGTGCCAGCAGTTTTTGGGTAGCGGGAGTGAGCCACGAGCAGTACTTC
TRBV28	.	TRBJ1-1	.	CASRFRVVDTEAFF	TGTGCCAGCAGGTTTAGGGTTGTGGACACTGAAGCTTTCTTT
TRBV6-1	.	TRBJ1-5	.	CASSEGVGYQPQHF	TGTGCCAGCAGTGAAGGTGTCGGGTATCAGCCCCAGCATTTT